One sample yielded the 10 T cell receptor beta chains listed below, sequenced in a study of Ad26.COV2.S vaccination and SARS-CoV-2 variants. Clones were read by immunoSEQ multiplex PCR, and TCRdb kept only the in-frame ones, dropping some. The sample holds hundreds of thousands of clones; around 87% are singletons and the top ten take about 3.5%. The treatment: 15 to 20 received Ad26.COV2.S at low or high dose, single or two shots; about 5 received placebo; per-sample allocation not given. Collection of samples fell on day 63 after the first vaccine or placebo injection. Sequenced here: peripheral blood, sampled in a trial of Ad26.COV2.S vaccine versus placebo. These receptors originate from a person between 18 and 60 years old who received the Ad26.COV2.S COVID-19 vaccine or a placebo.

The chain couples TRBV5-1 to TRBJ1-5; D unclear. Trimming cost V 4 bases and J 1 base, with 15 bases left between them. This CDR3 comprises 16 residues. Germline V lookup: CDR1 SGHRS, CDR2 YFSETQ. Here the CDR3 reads CASSLEGTSSNQPQHF. Here the CDR3 DNA reads TGCGCCAGCAGCCTTGAGGGTACATCGAGCAATCAGCCCCAGCATTTT.

V and J are TRBV19 and TRBJ1-1, with a weak D call TRBD1 (5 bases). Germline V gene data show CDR1 as LNHDA and CDR2 as SQIVND (reference sequence). The CDR3 spans 11 residues. Trimming took 4 bases from V and 11 from J, leaving 11 bases between them. The CDR3 DNA follows: TGTGCCAGTAGTAACGGACATAGGGCTTTCTTT. It encodes CASSNGHRAFF.

This clone has just a few counts. The gene calls are TRBV7-9 and TRBJ2-1; D may be TRBD2 (5 bases). Germline lookup yields CDR1 SEHNR and CDR2 FQNEAQ (reference sequence). Trimming took 3 bases from V and 13 from J, leaving 13 bases between them. The CDR3 length is 12 residues. The CDR3, as DNA: TGTGCCAGCAGCTTTTTTGAGGGTACACAGTTCTTC. This translates into CASSFFEGTQFF.

The CDR3 DNA follows: TGTGCCAGCAGAGCCGGGACTAGCGGGAGTGTACCCACAGATACGCAGTATTTT. Protein: CASRAGTSGSVPTDTQYF. This chain links TRBV2 with TRBJ2-3, with 14 positions matching TRBD2. V shed 6 bases and J 2 bases; nucleotides not matched to a gene: 10. In germline, CDR1 is SNHLY, CDR2 FYNNEI. The CDR3 totals 18 residues.

This rearrangement joins TRBV27 to TRBJ2-1; 11 nucleotides match TRBD2. Germline CDR1 MNHEY, CDR2 SMNVEV (reference sequence). V trimming: 6 bases; J trimming: 8 bases; junction bases outside the gene matches: 9. The CDR3 has 15 amino acids. As DNA, the CDR3 is TGTGCCAGCAGCCCAACTAGCGGGAGTTACGATGAGCAGTTCTTC. As protein: CASSPTSGSYDEQFF.

The gene calls are TRBV2 and TRBJ1-2; D remains unclear. Per the germline V gene, CDR1 is SNHLY and CDR2 is FYNNEI. CDR3 length equals 13 residues. Trimming took 4 bases from V and 2 from J, leaving 8 bases between them. Here the CDR3 reads CASSAYGNYGYTF. The CDR3 bases are TGTGCCAGCAGTGCATACGGGAACTATGGCTACACCTTC.

The chain has TRBV5-5 and TRBJ2-7; 12 nucleotides align to TRBD2. The CDR3 covers 17 residues. Trimming cost V 2 bases and J 1 base; bases outside gene matches: 7. Germline V lookup: CDR1 SGHKS, CDR2 YYEKEE (reference sequence). CDR3: CASSLALAGGPSYEQYF. The CDR3 DNA is TGTGCCAGCAGCTTAGCACTAGCGGGAGGTCCATCCTACGAGCAGTACTTC.

The V gene is TRBV11-2, the J gene TRBJ1-1, with TRBD1 identical over 10 bases. Trimming at V came to 7 bases and at J to 4 bases, leaving 3 bases not matched to a gene. CDR3 length equals 13 residues. Germline CDR1 and CDR2: SGHAT and FQNNGV. CDR3 protein: CASIRTGGTEAFF. In DNA, the CDR3 is TGTGCCAGCATCCGGACAGGGGGCACTGAAGCTTTCTTT.

The chain couples TRBV5-8 to TRBJ2-7; no definite D call. Germline V gene sequence: CDR1 SGHTS, CDR2 YDEGEE. This CDR3 comprises 13 residues. The V end was cut by 0 bases, the J end by 3 bases, with 7 bases between. DNA of the CDR3: TGTGCCAGCAGCTTGGGGCAAGACTACGAGCAGTACTTC. It codes for CASSLGQDYEQYF.

This clone was picked up one time. The chain joins TRBV15 to TRBJ2-2, with a possible D match to TRBD1 (5 bases). Between the trimmed V and J ends, which lost 5 bases and 7 bases, there was a span of 14 bases. The CDR3 runs 14 residues. Germline CDR1 and CDR2: LNHNV and YYDKDF (reference sequence). For the CDR3, the DNA is TGTGCCACCAGCCCTGGGGCATACGACGGGGAGCTGTTTTTT. Its translation: CATSPGAYDGELFF.